Here is one T cell receptor beta chain with its context. The data were taken from a study of blood T cell repertoires in COVID-19. In the study overall: T cells, B-cell-depleted T cells, or PBMCs provided the cDNA or gDNA that served as material.

The repertoire was sequenced with immunoSEQ multiplex PCR; TCRdb's copy has only in-frame clones and lacks some. The sample holds about 130,000 clones, more than 70% seen once. The CDR3 runs to 14 residues. The V gene's germline CDR1 is SGHVS and CDR2 FQNEAQ. The V and J ends lost 5 bases and 7 bases, in that order; junction bases with no gene match: 6. This chain links TRBV7-8 with TRBJ1-5; 9 bases agree with TRBD1. The sample taken for sequencing was peripheral blood. The sequence derives from a woman of 80 years or more with acute or convalescent COVID-19. The CDR3, as DNA: TGTGCCAGCAGCCCTGGGACAGGGAAGCAGCCCCAGCATTTT. Translation gives CASSPGTGKQPQHF.